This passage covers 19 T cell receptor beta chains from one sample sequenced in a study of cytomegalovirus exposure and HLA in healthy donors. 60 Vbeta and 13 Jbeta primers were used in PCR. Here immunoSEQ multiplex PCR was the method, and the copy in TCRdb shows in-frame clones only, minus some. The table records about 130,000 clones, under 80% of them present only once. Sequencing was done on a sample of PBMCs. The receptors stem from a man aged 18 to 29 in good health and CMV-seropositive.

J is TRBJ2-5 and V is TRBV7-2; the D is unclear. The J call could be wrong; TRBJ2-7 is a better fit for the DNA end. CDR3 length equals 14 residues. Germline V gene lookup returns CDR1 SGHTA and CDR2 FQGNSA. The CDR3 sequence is CASSRISPHYEQYF. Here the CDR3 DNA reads TGTGCCAGCAGCCGGATTTCACCTCACTACGAGCAGTACTTC.

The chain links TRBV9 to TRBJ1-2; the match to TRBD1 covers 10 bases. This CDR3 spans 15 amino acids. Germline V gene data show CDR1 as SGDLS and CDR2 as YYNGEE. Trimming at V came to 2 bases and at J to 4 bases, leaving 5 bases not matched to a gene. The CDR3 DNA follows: TGTGCCAGCAGCGTTGGACAGGGGGTCTCCTATGGCTACACCTTC. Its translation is CASSVGQGVSYGYTF.

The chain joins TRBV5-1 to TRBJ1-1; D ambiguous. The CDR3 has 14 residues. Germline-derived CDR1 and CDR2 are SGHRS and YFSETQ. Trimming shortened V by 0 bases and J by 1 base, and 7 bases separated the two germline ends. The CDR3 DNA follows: TGCGCCAGCAGCTTGGATCACGGGAACACTGAAGCTTTCTTT. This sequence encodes CASSLDHGNTEAFF.

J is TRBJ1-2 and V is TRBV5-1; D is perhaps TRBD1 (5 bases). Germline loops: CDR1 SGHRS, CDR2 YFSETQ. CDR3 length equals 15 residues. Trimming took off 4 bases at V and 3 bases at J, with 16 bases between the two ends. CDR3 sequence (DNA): TGCGCCAGCAGCATACTGGAGTGGGGGGACTATGGCTACACCTTC. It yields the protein CASSILEWGDYGYTF.

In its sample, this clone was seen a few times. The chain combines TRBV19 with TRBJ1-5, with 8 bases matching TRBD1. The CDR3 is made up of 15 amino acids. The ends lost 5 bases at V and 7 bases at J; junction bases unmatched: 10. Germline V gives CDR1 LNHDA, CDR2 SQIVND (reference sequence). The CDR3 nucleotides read TGTGCCAGTAGTGTCGGACAGGGATGGTTCCAGCCCCAGCATTTT. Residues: CASSVGQGWFQPQHF.

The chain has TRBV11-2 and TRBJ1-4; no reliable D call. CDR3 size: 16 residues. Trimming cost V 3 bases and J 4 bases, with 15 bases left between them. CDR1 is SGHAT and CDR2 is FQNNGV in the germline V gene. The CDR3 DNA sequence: TGTGCCAGCAGCTTCGGTCGACGGCGGAATAATGAAAAACTGTTTTTT. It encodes CASSFGRRRNNEKLFF.

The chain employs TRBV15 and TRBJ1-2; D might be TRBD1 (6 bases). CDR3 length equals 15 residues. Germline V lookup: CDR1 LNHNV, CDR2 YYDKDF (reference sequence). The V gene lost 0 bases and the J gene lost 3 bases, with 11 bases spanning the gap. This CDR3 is CATSRDYAGDYGYTF. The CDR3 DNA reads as TGTGCCACCAGCAGAGATTATGCAGGGGACTATGGCTACACCTTC. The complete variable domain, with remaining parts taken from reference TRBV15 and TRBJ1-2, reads DAMVIQNPRYQVTQFGKPVTLSCSQTLNHNVMYWYQQKSSQAPKLLFHYYDKDFNNEADTPDNFQSRRPNTSFCFLDIRSPGLGDTAMYLCATSRDYAGDYGYTFGSGTRLTVV.

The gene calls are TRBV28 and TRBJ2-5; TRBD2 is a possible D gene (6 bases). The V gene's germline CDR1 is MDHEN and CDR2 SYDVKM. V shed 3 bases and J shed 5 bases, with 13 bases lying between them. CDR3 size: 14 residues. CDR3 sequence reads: CASSFDGRTETQYF. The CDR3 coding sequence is TGTGCCAGCAGTTTCGACGGGAGAACGGAGACCCAGTACTTC.

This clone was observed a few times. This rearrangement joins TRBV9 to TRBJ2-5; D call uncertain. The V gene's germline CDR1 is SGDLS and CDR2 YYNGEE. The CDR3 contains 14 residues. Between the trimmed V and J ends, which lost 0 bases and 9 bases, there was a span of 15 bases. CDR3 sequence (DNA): TGTGCCAGCAGCGTAGACAGTTCTTATGAGCCCCAGTACTTC. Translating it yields CASSVDSSYEPQYF.

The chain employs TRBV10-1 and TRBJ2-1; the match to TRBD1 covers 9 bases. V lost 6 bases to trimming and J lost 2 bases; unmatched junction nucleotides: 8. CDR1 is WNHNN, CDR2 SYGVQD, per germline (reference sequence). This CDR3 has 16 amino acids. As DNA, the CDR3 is TGCGCCAGCAGCGGGGACAGGGCCGAAACCTACAATGAGCAGTTCTTC. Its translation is CASSGDRAETYNEQFF.

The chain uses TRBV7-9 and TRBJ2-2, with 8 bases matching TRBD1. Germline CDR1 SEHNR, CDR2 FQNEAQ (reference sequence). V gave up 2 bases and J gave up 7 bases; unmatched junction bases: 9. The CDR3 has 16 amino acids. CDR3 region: CASSLMPGGYDGELFF. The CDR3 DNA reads TGTGCCAGCAGCTTAATGCCAGGGGGCTATGACGGGGAGCTGTTTTTT.

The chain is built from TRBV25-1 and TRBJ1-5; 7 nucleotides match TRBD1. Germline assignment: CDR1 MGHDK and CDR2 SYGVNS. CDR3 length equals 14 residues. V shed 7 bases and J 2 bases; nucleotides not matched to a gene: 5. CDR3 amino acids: CASTGGEGNQPQHF. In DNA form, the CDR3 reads TGTGCCAGCACAGGGGGTGAGGGCAATCAGCCCCAGCATTTT.

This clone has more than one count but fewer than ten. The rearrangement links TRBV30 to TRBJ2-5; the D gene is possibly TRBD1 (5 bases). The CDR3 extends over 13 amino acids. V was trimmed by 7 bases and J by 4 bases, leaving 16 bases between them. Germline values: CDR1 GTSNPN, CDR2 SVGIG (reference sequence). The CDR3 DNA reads TGTGCCTTCAACTCCCAGGGCCCAGAGACCCAGTACTTC. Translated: CAFNSQGPETQYF.

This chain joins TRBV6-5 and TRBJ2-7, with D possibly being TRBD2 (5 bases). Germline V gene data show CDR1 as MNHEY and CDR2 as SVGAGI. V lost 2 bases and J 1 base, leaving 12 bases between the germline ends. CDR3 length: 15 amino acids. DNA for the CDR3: TGTGCCAGCAGTTACCTCGGACTGATTTCCTACGAGCAGTACTTC. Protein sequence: CASSYLGLISYEQYF.

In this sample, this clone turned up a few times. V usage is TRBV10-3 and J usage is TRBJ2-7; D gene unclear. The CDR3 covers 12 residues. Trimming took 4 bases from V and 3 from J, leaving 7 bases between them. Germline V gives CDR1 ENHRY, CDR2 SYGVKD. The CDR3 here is CAISATVYEQYF. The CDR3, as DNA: TGTGCCATCAGTGCTACAGTCTACGAGCAGTACTTC.

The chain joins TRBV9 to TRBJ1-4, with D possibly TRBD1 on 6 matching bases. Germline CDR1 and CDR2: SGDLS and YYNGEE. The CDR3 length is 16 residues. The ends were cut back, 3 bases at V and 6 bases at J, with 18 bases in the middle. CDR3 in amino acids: CASSATRGGGYEKLFF. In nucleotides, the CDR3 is TGTGCCAGCAGCGCCACCAGGGGCGGCGGGTATGAAAAACTGTTTTTT.

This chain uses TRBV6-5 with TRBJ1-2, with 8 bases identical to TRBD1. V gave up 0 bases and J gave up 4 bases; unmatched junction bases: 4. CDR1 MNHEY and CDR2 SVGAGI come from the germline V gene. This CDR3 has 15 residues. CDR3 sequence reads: CASSYSPGGAYGYTF. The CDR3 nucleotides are TGTGCCAGCAGTTACTCTCCAGGGGGCGCCTATGGCTACACCTTC.

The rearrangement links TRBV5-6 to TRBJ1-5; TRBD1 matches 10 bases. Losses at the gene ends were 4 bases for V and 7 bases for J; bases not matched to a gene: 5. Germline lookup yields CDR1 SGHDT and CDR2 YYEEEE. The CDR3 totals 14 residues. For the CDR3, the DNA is TGTGCCAGCAGCGTGGGACAGGGGAGACAGCCCCAGCATTTT. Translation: CASSVGQGRQPQHF.

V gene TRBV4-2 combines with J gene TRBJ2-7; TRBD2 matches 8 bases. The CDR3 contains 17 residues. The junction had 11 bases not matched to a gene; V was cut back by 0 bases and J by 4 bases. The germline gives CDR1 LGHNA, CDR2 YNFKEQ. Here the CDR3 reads CASSQELGGRHGYEQYF. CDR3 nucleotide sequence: TGTGCCAGCAGCCAAGAGTTAGGCGGGAGGCACGGTTACGAGCAGTACTTC.